This TCR beta chain was sequenced for a study of shared clonotypes between healthy human individuals. Across the whole study: There were three CD4 naive, three CD4 memory, two CD8 naive and one CD8 memory plates per donor.

About this clone: Its antigen remains unidentified.

Donors were healthy HIV-negative adults without recently reported acute infections or vaccinations. Study conclusions and caveats: Naive CD4 clonotype sharing across a few donors was approximately 5%.

The run depth of the assay was deep. Profiling relied on immunoSEQ multiplex PCR, and the TCRdb table lists in-frame clones only, not all of them. This table has about 380,000 clones, approximately 96% appearing once. The sequence came from a man aged 25 to 40 in good health. Sequencing was performed on memory CD8+ T cells sorted from blood. Indicated subset: CD45RO+ cells pooled with CCR7-negative TemRA cells.

The CDR3 DNA follows: TGTGCCAGCAGTGAGTCACAGGGGATCAATCAGCCCCAGCATTTT. It translates to CASSESQGINQPQHF. The genes are TRBV6-1 and TRBJ1-5; 7 bases are shared with TRBD1. The CDR3 loop spans 15 amino acids. With V trimmed by 3 bases and J by 3 bases, 5 bases remained unmatched. Germline-derived CDR1 and CDR2 are MNHNS and SASEGT.